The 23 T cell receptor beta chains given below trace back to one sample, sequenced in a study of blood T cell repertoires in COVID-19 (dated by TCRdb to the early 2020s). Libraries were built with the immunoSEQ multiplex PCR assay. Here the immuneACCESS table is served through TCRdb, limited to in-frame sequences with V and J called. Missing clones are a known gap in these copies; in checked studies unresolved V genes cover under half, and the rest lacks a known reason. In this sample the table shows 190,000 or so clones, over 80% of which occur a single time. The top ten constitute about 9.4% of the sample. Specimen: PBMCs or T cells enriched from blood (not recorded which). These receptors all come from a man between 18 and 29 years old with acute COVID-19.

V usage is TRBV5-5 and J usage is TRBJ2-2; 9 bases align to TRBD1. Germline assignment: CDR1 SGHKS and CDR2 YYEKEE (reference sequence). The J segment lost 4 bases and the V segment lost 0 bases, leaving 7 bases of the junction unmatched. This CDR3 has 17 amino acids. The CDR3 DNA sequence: TGTGCCAGCAGCTTGGCTTGGGGACAGGGAACCACCGGGGAGCTGTTTTTT. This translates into CASSLAWGQGTTGELFF.

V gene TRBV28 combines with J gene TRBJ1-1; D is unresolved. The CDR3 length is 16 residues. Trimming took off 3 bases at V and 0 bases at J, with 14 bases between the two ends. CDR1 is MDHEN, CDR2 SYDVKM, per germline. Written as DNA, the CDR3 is TGTGCCAGCAGTTTCAGAGGAATCGCACTGAACACTGAAGCTTTCTTT. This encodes CASSFRGIALNTEAFF.

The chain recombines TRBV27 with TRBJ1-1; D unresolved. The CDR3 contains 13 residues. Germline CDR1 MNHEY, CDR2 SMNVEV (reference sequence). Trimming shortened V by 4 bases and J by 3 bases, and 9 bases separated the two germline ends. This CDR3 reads CASSSFGDTEAFF. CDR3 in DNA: TGTGCCAGCAGTTCGTTCGGGGACACTGAAGCTTTCTTT.

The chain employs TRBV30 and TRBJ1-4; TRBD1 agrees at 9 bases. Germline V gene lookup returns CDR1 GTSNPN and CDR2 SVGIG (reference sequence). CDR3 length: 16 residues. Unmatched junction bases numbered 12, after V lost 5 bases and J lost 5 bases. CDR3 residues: CAWHRGTGRPNEKLFF. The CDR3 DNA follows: TGTGCCTGGCATAGGGGGACAGGGCGCCCAAATGAAAAACTGTTTTTT.

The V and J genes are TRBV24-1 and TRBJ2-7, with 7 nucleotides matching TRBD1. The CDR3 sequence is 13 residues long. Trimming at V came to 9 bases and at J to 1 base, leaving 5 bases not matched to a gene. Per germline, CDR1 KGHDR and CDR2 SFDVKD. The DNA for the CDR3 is TGTGCCACCGCAGACAGGGAGTCCTACGAGCAGTACTTC. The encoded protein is CATADRESYEQYF.

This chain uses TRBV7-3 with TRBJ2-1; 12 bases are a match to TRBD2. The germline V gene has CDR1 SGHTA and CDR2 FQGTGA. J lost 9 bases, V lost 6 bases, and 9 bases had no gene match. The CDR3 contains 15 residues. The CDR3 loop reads CASSPLSSGRGEQFF. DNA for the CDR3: TGTGCCAGCAGTCCCCTGTCTAGCGGGAGGGGTGAGCAGTTCTTC.

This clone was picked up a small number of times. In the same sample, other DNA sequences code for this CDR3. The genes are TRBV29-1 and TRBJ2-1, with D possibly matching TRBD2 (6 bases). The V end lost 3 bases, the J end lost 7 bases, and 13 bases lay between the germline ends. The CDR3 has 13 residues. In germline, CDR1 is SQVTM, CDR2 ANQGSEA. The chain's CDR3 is CSVDLGSGNEQFF. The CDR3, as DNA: TGCAGCGTTGATCTCGGGAGTGGAAATGAGCAGTTCTTC.

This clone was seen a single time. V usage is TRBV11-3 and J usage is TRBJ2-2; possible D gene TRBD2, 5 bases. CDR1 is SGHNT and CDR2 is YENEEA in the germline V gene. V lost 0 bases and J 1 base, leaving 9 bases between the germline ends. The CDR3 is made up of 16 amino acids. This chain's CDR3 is CASSLDGRQNTGELFF. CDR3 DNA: TGTGCCAGCAGCTTAGATGGGAGACAGAACACCGGGGAGCTGTTTTTT.

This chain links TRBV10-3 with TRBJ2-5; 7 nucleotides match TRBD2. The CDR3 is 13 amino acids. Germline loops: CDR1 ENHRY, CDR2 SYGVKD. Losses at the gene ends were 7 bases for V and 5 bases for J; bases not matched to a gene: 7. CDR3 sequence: CAIKPGGRETQYF. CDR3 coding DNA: TGTGCCATCAAACCGGGAGGAAGGGAGACCCAGTACTTC.

In DNA form, the CDR3 reads TGTGCCAGCAGTGAACTAGCCGATAGCTCCTACGAGCAGTACTTC. This codes for CASSELADSSYEQYF. The V call is TRBV6-1, the J call TRBJ2-7; a weak D match, TRBD2 (5 bases). Germline CDR1 MNHNS, CDR2 SASEGT. This CDR3 has 15 amino acids. Trimming removed 2 bases at V and 0 bases at J, with 11 bases between.

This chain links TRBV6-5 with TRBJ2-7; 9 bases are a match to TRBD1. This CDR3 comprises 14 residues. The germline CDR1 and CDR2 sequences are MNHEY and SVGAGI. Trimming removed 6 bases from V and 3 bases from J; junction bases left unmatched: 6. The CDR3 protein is CASSAGTGRYEQYF. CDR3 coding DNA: TGTGCCAGCAGCGCCGGGACAGGGCGCTACGAGCAGTACTTC.

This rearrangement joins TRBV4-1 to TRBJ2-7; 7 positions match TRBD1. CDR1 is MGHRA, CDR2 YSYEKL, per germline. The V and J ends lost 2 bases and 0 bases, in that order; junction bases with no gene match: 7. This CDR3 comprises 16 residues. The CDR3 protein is CASSQSPRQGSYEQYF. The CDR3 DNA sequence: TGCGCCAGCAGCCAATCGCCCAGACAGGGCTCCTACGAGCAGTACTTC.

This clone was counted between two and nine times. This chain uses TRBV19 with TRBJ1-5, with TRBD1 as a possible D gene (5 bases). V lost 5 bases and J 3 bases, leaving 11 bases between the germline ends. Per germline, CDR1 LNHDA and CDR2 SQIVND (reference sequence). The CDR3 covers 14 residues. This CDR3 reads CASSGAGDNQPQHF. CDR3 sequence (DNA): TGTGCCAGTAGTGGGGCAGGAGACAATCAGCCCCAGCATTTT.

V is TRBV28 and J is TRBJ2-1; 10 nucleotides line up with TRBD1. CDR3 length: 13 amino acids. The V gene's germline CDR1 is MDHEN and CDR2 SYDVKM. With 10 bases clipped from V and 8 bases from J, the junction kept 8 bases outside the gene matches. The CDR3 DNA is TGTGCCACCCGGGACAGGGGTTGTGATGAGCAGTTCTTC. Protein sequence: CATRDRGCDEQFF.

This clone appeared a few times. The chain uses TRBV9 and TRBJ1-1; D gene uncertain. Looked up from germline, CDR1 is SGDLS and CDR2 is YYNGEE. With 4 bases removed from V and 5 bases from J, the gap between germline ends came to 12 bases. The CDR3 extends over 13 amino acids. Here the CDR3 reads CASSSPSLTEAFF. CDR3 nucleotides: TGTGCCAGCAGCTCCCCGTCGTTGACTGAAGCTTTCTTT.

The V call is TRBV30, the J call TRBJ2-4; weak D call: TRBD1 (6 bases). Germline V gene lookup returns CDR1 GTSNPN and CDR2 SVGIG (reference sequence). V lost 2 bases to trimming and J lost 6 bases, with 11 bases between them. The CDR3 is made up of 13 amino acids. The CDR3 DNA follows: TGTGCCTGGAGTAAGGGGGTAGGAAACATTCAGTACTTC. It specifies CAWSKGVGNIQYF.

CDR3 sequence: CASSRPGGGRQYEQYF. The CDR3 nucleotides are TGTGCCAGCAGTCGACCCGGGGGCGGGAGACAATACGAGCAGTACTTC. The genes are TRBV28 and TRBJ2-7; tentatively, D is TRBD2 (7 bases). Germline values: CDR1 MDHEN, CDR2 SYDVKM. This CDR3 is built from 16 residues. The V end lost 5 bases, the J end lost 4 bases, and 21 bases lay between the germline ends.

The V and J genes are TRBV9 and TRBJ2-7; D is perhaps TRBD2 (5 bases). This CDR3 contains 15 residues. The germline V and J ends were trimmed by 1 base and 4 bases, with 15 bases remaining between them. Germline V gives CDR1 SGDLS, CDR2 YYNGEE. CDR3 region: CASSVSATDSYEQYF. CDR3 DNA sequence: TGTGCCAGCAGCGTAAGTGCGACGGACTCATACGAGCAGTACTTC.

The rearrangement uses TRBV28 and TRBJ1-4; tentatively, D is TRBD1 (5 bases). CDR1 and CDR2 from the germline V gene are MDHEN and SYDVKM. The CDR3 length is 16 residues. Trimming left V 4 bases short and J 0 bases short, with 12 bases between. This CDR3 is CASSSATEPTNEKLFF. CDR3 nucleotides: TGTGCCAGCAGTTCAGCGACAGAGCCAACTAATGAAAAACTGTTTTTT.

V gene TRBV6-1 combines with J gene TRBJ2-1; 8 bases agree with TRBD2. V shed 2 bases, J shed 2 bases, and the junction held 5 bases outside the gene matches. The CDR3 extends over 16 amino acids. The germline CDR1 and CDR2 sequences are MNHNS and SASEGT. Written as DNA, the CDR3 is TGTGCCAGCAGTGAACCTAGCGGGCGGACCTACAATGAGCAGTTCTTC. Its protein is CASSEPSGRTYNEQFF.

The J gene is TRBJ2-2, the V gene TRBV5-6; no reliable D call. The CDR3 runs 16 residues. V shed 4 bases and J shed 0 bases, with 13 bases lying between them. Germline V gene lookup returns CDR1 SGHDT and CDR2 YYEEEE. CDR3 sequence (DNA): TGTGCCAGCAGCCAGACTGTCGGTCCGAACACCGGGGAGCTGTTTTTT. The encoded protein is CASSQTVGPNTGELFF.

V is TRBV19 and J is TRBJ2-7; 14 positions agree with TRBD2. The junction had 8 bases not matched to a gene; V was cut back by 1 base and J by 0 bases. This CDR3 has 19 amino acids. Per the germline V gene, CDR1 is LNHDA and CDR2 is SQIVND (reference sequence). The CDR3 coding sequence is TGTGCCAGTAGTATAGCCCACCCCGGGACTAGCGGGAGCTCCTACGAGCAGTACTTC. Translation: CASSIAHPGTSGSSYEQYF.

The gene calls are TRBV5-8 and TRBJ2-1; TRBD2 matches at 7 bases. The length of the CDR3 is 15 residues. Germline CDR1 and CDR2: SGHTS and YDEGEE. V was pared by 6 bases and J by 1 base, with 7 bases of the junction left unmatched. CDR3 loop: CASTLGLSSYNEQFF. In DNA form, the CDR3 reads TGTGCCAGCACCCTGGGACTATCTTCCTACAATGAGCAGTTCTTC.